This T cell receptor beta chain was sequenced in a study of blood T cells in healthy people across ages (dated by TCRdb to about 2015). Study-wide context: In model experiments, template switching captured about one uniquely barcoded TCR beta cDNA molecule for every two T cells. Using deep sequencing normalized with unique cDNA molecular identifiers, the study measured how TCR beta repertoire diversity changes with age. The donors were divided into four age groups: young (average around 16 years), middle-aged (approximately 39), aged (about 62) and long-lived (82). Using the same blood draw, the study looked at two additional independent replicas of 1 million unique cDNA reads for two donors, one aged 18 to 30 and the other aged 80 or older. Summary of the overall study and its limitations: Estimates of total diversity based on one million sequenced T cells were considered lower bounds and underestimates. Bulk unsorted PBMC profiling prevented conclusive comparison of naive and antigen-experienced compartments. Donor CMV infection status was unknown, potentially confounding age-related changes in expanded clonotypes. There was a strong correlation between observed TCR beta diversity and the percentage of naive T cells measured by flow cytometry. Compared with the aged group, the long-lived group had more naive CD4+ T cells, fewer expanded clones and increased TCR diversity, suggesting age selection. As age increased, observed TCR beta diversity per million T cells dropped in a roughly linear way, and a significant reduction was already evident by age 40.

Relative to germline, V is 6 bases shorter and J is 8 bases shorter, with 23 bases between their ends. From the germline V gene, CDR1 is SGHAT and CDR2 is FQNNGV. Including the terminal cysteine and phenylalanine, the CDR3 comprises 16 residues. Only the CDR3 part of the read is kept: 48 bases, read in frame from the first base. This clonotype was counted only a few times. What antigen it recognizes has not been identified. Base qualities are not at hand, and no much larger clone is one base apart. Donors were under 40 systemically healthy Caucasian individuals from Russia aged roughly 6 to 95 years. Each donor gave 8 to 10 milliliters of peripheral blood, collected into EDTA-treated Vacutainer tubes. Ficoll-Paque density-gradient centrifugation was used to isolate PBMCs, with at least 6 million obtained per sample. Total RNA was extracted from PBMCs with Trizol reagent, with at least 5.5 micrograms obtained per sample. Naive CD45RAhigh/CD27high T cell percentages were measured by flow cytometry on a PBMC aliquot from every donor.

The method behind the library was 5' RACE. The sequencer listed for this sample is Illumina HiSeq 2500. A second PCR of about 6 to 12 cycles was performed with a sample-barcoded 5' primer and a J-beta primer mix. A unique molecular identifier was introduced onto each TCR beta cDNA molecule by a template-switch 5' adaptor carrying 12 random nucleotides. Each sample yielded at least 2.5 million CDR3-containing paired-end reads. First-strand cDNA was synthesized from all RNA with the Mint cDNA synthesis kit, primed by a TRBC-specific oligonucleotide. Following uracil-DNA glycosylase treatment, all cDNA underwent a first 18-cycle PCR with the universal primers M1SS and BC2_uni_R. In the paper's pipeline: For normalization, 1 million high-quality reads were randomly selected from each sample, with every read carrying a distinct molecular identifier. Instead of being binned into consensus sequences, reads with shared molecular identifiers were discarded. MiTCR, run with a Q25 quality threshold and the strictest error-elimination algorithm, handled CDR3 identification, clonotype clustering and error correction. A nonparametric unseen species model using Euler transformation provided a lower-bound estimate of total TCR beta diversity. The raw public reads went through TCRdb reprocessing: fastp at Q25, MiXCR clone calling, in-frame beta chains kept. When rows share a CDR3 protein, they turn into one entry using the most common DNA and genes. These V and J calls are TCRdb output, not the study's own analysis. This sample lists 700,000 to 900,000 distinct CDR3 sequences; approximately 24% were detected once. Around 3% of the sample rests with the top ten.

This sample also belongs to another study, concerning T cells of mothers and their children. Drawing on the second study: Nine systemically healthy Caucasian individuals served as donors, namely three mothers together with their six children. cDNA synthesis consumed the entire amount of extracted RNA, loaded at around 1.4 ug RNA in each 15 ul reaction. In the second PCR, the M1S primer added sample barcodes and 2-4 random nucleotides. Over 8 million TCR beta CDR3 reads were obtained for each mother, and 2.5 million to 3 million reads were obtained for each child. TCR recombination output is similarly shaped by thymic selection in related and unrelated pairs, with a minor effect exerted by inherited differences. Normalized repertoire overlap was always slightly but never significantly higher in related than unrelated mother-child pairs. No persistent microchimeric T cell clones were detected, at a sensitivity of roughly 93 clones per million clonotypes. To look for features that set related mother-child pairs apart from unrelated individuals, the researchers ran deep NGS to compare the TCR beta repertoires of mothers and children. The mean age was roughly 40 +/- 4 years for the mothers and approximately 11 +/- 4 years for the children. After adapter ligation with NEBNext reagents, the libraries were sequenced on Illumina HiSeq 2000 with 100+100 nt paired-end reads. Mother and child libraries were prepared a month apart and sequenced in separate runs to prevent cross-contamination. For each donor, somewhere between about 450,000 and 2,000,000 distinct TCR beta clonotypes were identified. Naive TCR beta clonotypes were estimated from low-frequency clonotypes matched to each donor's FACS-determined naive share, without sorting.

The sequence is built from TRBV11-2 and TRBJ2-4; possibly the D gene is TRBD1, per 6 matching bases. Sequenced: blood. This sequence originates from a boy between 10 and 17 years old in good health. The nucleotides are TGTGCCAGCAGAATGACCCGATACAGGGCTGGGGACATTCAGTACTTC. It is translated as CASRMTRYRAGDIQYF.